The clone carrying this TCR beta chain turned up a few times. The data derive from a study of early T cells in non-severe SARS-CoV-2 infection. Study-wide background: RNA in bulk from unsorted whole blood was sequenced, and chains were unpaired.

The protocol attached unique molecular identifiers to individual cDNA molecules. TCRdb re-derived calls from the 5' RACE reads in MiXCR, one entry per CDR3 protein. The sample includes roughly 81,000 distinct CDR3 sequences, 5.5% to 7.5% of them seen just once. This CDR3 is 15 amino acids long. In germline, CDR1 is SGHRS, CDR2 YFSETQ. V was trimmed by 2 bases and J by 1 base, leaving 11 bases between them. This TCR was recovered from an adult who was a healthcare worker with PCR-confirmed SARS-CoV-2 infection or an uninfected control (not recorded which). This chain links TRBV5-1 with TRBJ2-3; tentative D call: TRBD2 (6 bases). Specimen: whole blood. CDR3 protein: CASSFDGGGTDTQYF. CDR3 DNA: TGCGCCAGCAGCTTTGACGGGGGAGGCACAGATACGCAGTATTTT.